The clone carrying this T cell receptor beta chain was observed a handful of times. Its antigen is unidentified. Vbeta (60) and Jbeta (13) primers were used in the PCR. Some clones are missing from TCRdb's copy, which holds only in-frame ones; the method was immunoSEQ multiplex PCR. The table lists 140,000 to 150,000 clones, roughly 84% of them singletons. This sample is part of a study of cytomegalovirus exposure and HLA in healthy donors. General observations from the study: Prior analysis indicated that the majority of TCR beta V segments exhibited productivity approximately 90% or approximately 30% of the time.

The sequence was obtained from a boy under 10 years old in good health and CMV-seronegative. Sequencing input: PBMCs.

This CDR3 is CASSLGTGSGTEAFF. The DNA of the CDR3 is TGCGCCAGCAGCTTGGGGACAGGATCGGGCACTGAAGCTTTCTTT. The V call is TRBV5-1, the J call TRBJ1-1; 7 bases are shared with TRBD1. The CDR3 sequence is 15 residues long. Trimming cost V 0 bases and J 4 bases; bases outside gene matches: 6. Germline loops: CDR1 SGHRS, CDR2 YFSETQ.